These 6 T cell receptor beta chains originate from one sample sequenced in a study of blood T cell repertoires in COVID-19. Sequenced by immunoSEQ multiplex PCR; TCRdb stores in-frame clones only, minus some. The data hold 200,000 to 300,000 clones, with approximately 86% observed a single time. Sequencing was carried out using peripheral blood. These receptors originate from an elderly man with acute or convalescent COVID-19.

V and J are TRBV4-1 and TRBJ1-2, with D perhaps TRBD1 (5 bases). With 1 base removed from V and 7 bases from J, the gap between germline ends came to 19 bases. The CDR3 sequence is 16 residues long. The germline V gene encodes CDR1 MGHRA and CDR2 YSYEKL. CDR3 sequence (DNA): TGCGCCAGCAGCCAAGGGTTCTCGGGACTACCTTCTGGCTACACCTTC. Its translation is CASSQGFSGLPSGYTF.

This chain joins TRBV28 and TRBJ1-3, with D perhaps matching TRBD1 (5 bases). The CDR3 is 14 residues long. Trimming shortened V by 9 bases and J by 3 bases, and 15 bases separated the two germline ends. Germline CDR1 reads MDHEN; CDR2 reads SYDVKM. CDR3 sequence: CASIARGSGNTIYF. In DNA, the CDR3 is TGTGCCAGTATTGCCCGGGGGAGTGGAAACACCATATATTTT.

This chain joins TRBV24-1 and TRBJ2-7; the D gene is possibly TRBD1 (6 bases). This CDR3 region has 15 residues. Germline V gene sequence: CDR1 KGHDR, CDR2 SFDVKD. Trimming took 4 bases from V and 7 from J, leaving 19 bases between them. The DNA of the CDR3 is TGTGCCACCAGTGACCCAAACAGGGCAGGGTATGAGCAGTACTTC. Translating gives CATSDPNRAGYEQYF.

Only a few counts were recorded for this clone. The chain combines TRBV10-2 with TRBJ2-2; 7 bases line up with TRBD1. Germline CDR1 reads WSHSY; CDR2 reads SAAADI. This CDR3 contains 16 residues. J was trimmed by 5 bases and V by 3 bases; bases with no gene match: 9. For the CDR3, the DNA is TGCGCCAGCAGTGACGGTTTCAGGGGGAGAACCGGGGAGCTGTTTTTT. This translates into CASSDGFRGRTGELFF.

This clone came up once. The chain carries TRBV12-5 and TRBJ1-5, with 8 bases matching TRBD1. CDR1 is LGHNT and CDR2 is FRNRAP in the germline V gene. The CDR3 is 14 residues long. V shed 1 base, J shed 6 bases, and the junction held 2 bases outside the gene matches. This chain's CDR3 is CASGLGTGSQPQHF. The DNA of the CDR3 is TGTGCTAGTGGTTTGGGGACAGGGAGTCAGCCCCAGCATTTT.

This chain joins TRBV7-2 and TRBJ2-7; 7 nucleotides line up with TRBD1. The CDR3 totals 14 residues. The germline V gene has CDR1 SGHTA and CDR2 FQGNSA. The trim removed 3 bases at V and 0 bases at J, leaving 2 bases unmatched. The chain's CDR3 is CASSFTGDSYEQYF. CDR3 DNA sequence: TGTGCCAGCAGCTTTACAGGGGACTCCTACGAGCAGTACTTC.